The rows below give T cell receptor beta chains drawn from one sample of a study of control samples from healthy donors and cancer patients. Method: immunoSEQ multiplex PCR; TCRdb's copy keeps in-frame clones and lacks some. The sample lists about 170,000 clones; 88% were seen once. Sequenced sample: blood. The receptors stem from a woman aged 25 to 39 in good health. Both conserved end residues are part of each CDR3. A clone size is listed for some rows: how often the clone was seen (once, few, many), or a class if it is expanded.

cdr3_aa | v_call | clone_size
CASSTNFGLAGPYEQYF | TRBV7-2 | -
CASSISREREQYF | TRBV19 | few
CASSQDNPGHTF | TRBV3-1/TRBV3-2 | -
CASRGMYSPLHF | TRBV27 | -
CASSRKQGANYGYTF | TRBV6-5 | -
CASSIQGLETQYF | TRBV19 | -
CASSGRTGLGREGYMVSGANVLTF | TRBV9 | -
CASSYYDRETQYF | TRBV25-1 | -
CASSVGPSGYTF | TRBV9 | -
CASRESSLAMFWGTQYF | TRBV2 | -
CASSFSWSGEKVSNQPQHF | TRBV28 | -
CASSQEGTLTGELFF | TRBV4-1 | -
CATSDRGNEQFF | TRBV24-1 | -
CASSYSFLGLEAFF | TRBV6-5 | few
CSARDVQKLFF | TRBV20-1 | -
CASSVYSSGTEAFF | TRBV2 | -
CASRPRREVGLNEQFF | TRBV7-9 | -
CASSPTGLAVNTGELFF | TRBV19 | -
CASSEVGSTGTNYGYTF | TRBV2 | once